This T cell receptor beta chain was found in a study of cytomegalovirus exposure and HLA in healthy donors. Turning to the study itself: Assignment to the Caucasian-associated ancestry cluster applied to 81% of the approximately 390 genotyped donors.

About this clone: Its antigen is currently unknown.

Germline CDR1 and CDR2: ENHRY and SYGVKD. CDR3 length equals 13 residues. V shed 2 bases and J shed 5 bases, with 9 bases lying between them. Findings and limits, study-wide: There were fewer than 200 TCR beta chains listed as cytomegalovirus-associated.

Primers for the PCR totalled 60 Vbeta and 13 Jbeta. Source study methods: Approximately 11 million shared chains were among the 60 million to 80 million unique TCR beta chains that a later analysis counted. The method was immunoSEQ multiplex PCR; TCRdb's version includes in-frame clones alone and lacks a portion of them. Clone size and V and J calls were adopted from that table, with D and trimming inferred from the DNA. This sample has about 180,000 clones, with over 70% found just once. This chain joins TRBV10-3 and TRBJ1-2; D is ambiguous. Sequencing used PBMCs. The source of this sequence is a woman aged 50 to 65 in good health and CMV-seronegative. This CDR3 is CAISEDSRYGYTF. CDR3 bases: TGTGCCATCAGTGAGGACTCGAGATATGGCTACACCTTC.